Shown below are 11 T cell receptor beta chains from a single sample sequenced in a study of Ad26.COV2.S vaccination and SARS-CoV-2 variants. The protocol was immunoSEQ multiplex PCR, while the TCRdb copy is restricted to in-frame clones and leaves out a portion. The data contain around 370,000 clones, approximately 90% of them seen just once; the ten biggest clones take up roughly 3.9%. Sequenced material: peripheral blood, taken after recovery from COVID-19. The receptors were sampled from a human donor who had recovered from COVID-19.

This chain links TRBV7-2 with TRBJ2-7; a weak D match, TRBD2 (7 bases). Trimming took off 5 bases at V and 4 bases at J, with 15 bases between the two ends. Germline V CDR1 and CDR2: SGHTA, FQGNSA. The CDR3 loop spans 14 amino acids. CDR3 nucleotides: TGTGCCAGCAGCCCCGAGGGGGGGCTTTACGAGCAGTACTTC. It is translated as CASSPEGGLYEQYF.

The chain joins TRBV10-1 to TRBJ2-3, with TRBD2 identical over 8 bases. The trim removed 3 bases at V and 6 bases at J, leaving 8 bases unmatched. The CDR3 is made up of 15 amino acids. The germline V gene encodes CDR1 WNHNN and CDR2 SYGVQD (reference sequence). The CDR3 region is CASSDSGGPGDTQYF. In nucleotides, the CDR3 is TGCGCCAGCAGTGATTCGGGGGGGCCAGGGGATACGCAGTATTTT.

The rearrangement uses TRBV9 and TRBJ2-2, with D possibly being TRBD2 (6 bases). The germline V gene encodes CDR1 SGDLS and CDR2 YYNGEE. The CDR3 length is 13 residues. Trimming left V 3 bases short and J 7 bases short, with 10 bases between. For the CDR3, the DNA is TGTGCCAGCAGCGGCTTGGGAGGCGGGGAGCTGTTTTTT. Translated, it gives CASSGLGGGELFF.

The genes are TRBV10-3 and TRBJ2-5; a possible D gene is TRBD1 (6 bases). The CDR3 runs 13 residues. The V end was cut by 9 bases, the J end by 5 bases, with 16 bases between. Germline CDR1 is ENHRY and CDR2 is SYGVKD. CDR3 coding DNA: TGTGCCATAACAGGGACGATCGGGGAGACCCAGTACTTC. Amino acids: CAITGTIGETQYF.

V is TRBV2 and J is TRBJ1-2; tentative D call: TRBD1 (5 bases). This CDR3 has 13 amino acids. Per the germline V gene, CDR1 is SNHLY and CDR2 is FYNNEI. V lost 7 bases, J lost 8 bases, and 17 bases lay in between. The DNA of the CDR3 is TGTGCCAGCACCAACCAGGGTAGGGAGGGCTACACCTTC. Residues: CASTNQGREGYTF.

This chain connects TRBV4-2 to TRBJ2-1, with D uncertain. The CDR3 length is 12 residues. Trimming shortened V by 1 base and J by 9 bases, and 7 bases separated the two germline ends. CDR1 is LGHNA and CDR2 is YNFKEQ in the germline V gene. Here the CDR3 reads CASSQATGEQFF. CDR3 DNA: TGTGCCAGCAGCCAAGCTACGGGTGAGCAGTTCTTC.

This chain connects TRBV5-1 to TRBJ2-1, with TRBD1 identical over 8 bases. V lost 0 bases and J lost 4; bases outside the gene matches: 3. Germline loops: CDR1 SGHRS, CDR2 YFSETQ. The CDR3 sequence is 15 residues long. The CDR3 coding sequence is TGCGCCAGCAGCTTGGGACAGGGGTTGTACAATGAGCAGTTCTTC. Its protein is CASSLGQGLYNEQFF.

The chain combines TRBV13 with TRBJ1-1; maybe TRBD1 (6 bases). The CDR3 has 12 amino acids. Germline CDR1 and CDR2: PRHDT and FYEKMQ (reference sequence). The V gene lost 5 bases and the J gene lost 10 bases, with 14 bases spanning the gap. The CDR3, as DNA: TGTGCCAGCAGCATTACAGGGCTCCCAGCTTTCTTT. Translated, it gives CASSITGLPAFF.

This clone was seen once. This chain connects TRBV6-6 to TRBJ1-2; 9 bases line up with TRBD1. J was trimmed by 8 bases and V by 6 bases; bases with no gene match: 10. This CDR3 spans 14 amino acids. Germline lookup yields CDR1 MNHNY and CDR2 SVGAGI (reference sequence). As DNA, the CDR3 is TGTGCCAGCAGATTAGCAAGACAGGGGGTCGGCTACACCTTC. Its translation: CASRLARQGVGYTF.

V and J are TRBV4-1 and TRBJ1-5; possibly TRBD1 for D (6 bases). This CDR3 is 14 amino acids long. CDR1 MGHRA and CDR2 YSYEKL come from the germline V gene. The V end lost 4 bases, the J end lost 5 bases, and 12 bases lay between the germline ends. CDR3 region: CASSPPGGHQPQHF. DNA for the CDR3: TGCGCCAGCAGCCCTCCCGGGGGCCATCAGCCCCAGCATTTT.

This chain connects TRBV6-6 to TRBJ2-2, with D unresolved. CDR1 and CDR2 (germline): MNHNY, SVGAGI (reference sequence). This CDR3 is 15 amino acids long. V shed 2 bases and J shed 0 bases, with 7 bases lying between them. CDR3 sequence (DNA): TGTGCCAGCAGTTACACAACTGCGAACACCGGGGAGCTGTTTTTT. Protein sequence: CASSYTTANTGELFF.